The clone carrying this T cell receptor beta chain is medium-sized (0.01 to 0.1%) in the sample. One entry per CDR3 protein results from TCRdb running MiXCR on the reads. Of around 100,000 distinct CDR3 sequences listed, approximately 16% are singletons. These data belong to a study of T cell repertoires in cytomegalovirus infection. On the study more broadly: Shared public TCR beta signatures pointed to both CMV infection and a matching HLA type.

This CDR3 comprises 18 residues. From germline, CDR1 is SGHTA and CDR2 FQGNSA. V lost 5 bases to trimming and J lost 1 base, with 21 bases between them. This TCR was recovered from a human donor in good health (CMV status not recorded). Some clones in this sample may be carry-over from other donors' samples. Sample: PBMCs. J is TRBJ1-5 and V is TRBV7-2; D is possibly TRBD1 (6 bases). CDR3 protein: CASSLRARGGRSNQPQHF. The CDR3 DNA follows: TGTGCCAGCAGCCTTAGAGCCAGGGGAGGAAGGAGCAATCAGCCCCAGCATTTT.